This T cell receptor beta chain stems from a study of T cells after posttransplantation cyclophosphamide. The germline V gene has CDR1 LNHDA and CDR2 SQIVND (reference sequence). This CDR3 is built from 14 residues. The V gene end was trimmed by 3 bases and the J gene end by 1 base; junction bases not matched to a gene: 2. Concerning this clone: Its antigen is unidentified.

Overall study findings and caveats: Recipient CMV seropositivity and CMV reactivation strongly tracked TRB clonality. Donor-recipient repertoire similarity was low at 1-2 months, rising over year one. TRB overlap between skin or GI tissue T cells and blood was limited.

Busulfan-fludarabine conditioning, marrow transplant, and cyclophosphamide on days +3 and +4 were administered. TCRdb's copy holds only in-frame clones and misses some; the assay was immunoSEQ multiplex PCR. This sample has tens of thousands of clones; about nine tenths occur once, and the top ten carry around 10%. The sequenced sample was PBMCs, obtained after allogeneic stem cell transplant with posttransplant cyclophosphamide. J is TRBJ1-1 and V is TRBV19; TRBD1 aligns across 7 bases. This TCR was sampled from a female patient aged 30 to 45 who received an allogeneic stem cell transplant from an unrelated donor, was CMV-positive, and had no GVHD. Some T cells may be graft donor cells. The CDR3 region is CASSINRGNTEAFF. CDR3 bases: TGTGCCAGTAGTATCAACAGGGGGAACACTGAAGCTTTCTTT.